Listed below are T cell receptor beta chains from one sample, sequenced in a study of blood T cell repertoires in COVID-19. The assay was immunoSEQ multiplex PCR, and TCRdb's table has in-frame clones only and misses some. The table lists more than 200,000 clones, about 89% of them singletons. The specimen was PBMCs or T cells enriched from blood (not recorded which). These receptors all come from a woman aged 25 to 39 who had recovered from COVID-19. CDR3s include the opening cysteine and the closing phenylalanine or tryptophan. D genes are given only for firm matches. Clone size is given for some rows only: seen once, a few or many times, or a class if the clone is expanded.

length,V,size,J,D,DNA,CDR3
13,TRBV9,NA,TRBJ2-7,NA,TGTGCCAGCAGCGTGGACTTGCTGTCGGAGCAGTACTTC,CASSVDLLSEQYF
14,TRBV3-1/TRBV3-2,NA,TRBJ2-5,TRBD2,TGTGCCAGCAGCCCGTTAACGGGAGGCGAGACCCAGTACTTC,CASSPLTGGETQYF
13,TRBV13,NA,TRBJ2-1,NA,TGTGCCAGCAGCACCGGACAGCTCAATGAGCAGTTCTTC,CASSTGQLNEQFF
12,TRBV6-2/TRBV6-3,NA,TRBJ1-2,NA,TGTGCCAGCAGTTCAGGCAACTATGGCTACACCTTC,CASSSGNYGYTF
15,TRBV27,NA,TRBJ2-3,NA,TGTGCCAGCGGCGAGTTAGCGCTTAGCACAGATACGCAGTATTTT,CASGELALSTDTQYF
14,TRBV9,NA,TRBJ1-2,TRBD1,TGTGCCAGCAGCGCGTCCCGGGACAGAGGTGGCTACACCTTC,CASSASRDRGGYTF
16,TRBV5-1,NA,TRBJ2-2,TRBD2,TGCGCCAGCAGCTTTGACGGGACTAGCAACACCGGGGAGCTGTTTTTT,CASSFDGTSNTGELFF
12,TRBV25-1,NA,TRBJ1-2,NA,TGTGCCAGCGGCGGCAGAAACTATGGCTACACCTTC,CASGGRNYGYTF
13,TRBV4-3,NA,TRBJ1-1,NA,TGCGCCAGCAGTACAGGAGCGAACACTGAAGCTTTCTTT,CASSTGANTEAFF
14,TRBV7-2,NA,TRBJ2-7,NA,TGTGCCAGCAGCTTAGGGTGGGCCGCCTACGAGCAGTACTTC,CASSLGWAAYEQYF
14,TRBV2,NA,TRBJ1-2,NA,TGTGCCAGCAACGGTAAAGGGGTATACTATGGCTACACCTTC,CASNGKGVYYGYTF
16,TRBV28,NA,TRBJ2-1,TRBD2,TGTGCCAGCAGTCTCTACGGGACTACCCGGAGGAATGAGCAGTTCTTC,CASSLYGTTRRNEQFF
15,TRBV27,few,TRBJ1-5,TRBD1,TGTGCCAGCAGTTCGCCCGGGACAGGGTTACAGCCCCAGCATTTT,CASSSPGTGLQPQHF
15,TRBV7-2,NA,TRBJ2-1,TRBD2,TGTGCCAGCAGCTTAAGGATTAGCGGGAGTGGTGAGCAGTTCTTC,CASSLRISGSGEQFF
14,TRBV5-1,NA,TRBJ2-2,NA,TGCGCCAGCGCAAGGGGGCGGGGCACCGGGGAGCTGTTTTTT,CASARGRGTGELFF
14,TRBV6-4,NA,TRBJ1-2,NA,TGTGCCAGCAGCGTTTCGGACAGCTCCTATGGCTACACCTTC,CASSVSDSSYGYTF
14,TRBV6-5,few,TRBJ1-1,NA,TGTGCCAGCAGTTACTCGCCACAGAGGGCTGAAGCTTTCTTT,CASSYSPQRAEAFF
15,TRBV6-5,NA,TRBJ2-2,TRBD2,TGTGCCAGCAGGGCAACTAGCGATCACACCGGGGAGCTGTTTTTT,CASRATSDHTGELFF